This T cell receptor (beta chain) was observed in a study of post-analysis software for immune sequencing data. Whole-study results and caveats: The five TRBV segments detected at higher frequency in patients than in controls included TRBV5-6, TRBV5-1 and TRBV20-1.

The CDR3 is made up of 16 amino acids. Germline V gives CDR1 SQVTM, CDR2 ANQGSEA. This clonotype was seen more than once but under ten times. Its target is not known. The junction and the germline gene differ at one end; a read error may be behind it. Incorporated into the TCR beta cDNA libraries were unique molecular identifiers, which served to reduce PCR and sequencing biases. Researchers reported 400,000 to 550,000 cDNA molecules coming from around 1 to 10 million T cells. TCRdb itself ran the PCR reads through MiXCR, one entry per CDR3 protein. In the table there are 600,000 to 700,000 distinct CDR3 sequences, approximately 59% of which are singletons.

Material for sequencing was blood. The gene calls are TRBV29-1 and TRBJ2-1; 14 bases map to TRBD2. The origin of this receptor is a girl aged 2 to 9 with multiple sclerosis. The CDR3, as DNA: TGCAGCGTCGAAGGTGGGACTAGCGGGAGCCACAATGAGCAGTTCTTC. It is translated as CSVEGGTSGSHNEQFF.